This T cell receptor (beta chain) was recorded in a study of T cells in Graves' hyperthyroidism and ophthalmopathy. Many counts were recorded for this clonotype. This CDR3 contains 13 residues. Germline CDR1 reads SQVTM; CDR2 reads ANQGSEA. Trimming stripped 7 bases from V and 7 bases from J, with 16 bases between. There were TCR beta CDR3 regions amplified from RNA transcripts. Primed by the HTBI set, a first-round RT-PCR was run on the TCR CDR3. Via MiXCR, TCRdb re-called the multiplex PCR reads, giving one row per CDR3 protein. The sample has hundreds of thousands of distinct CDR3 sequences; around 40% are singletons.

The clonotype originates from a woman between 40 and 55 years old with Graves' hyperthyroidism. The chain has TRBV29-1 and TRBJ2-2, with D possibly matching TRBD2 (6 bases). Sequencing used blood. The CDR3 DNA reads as TGCAGCGCCCTGCGGGGAGTACACGGGGAGCTGTTTTTT. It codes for CSALRGVHGELFF.